A selection of T cell receptor beta chains follows, all from one sample in a study of cytomegalovirus exposure and HLA in healthy donors. The table came from immunoSEQ multiplex PCR; TCRdb's copy has only in-frame clones and leaves some out. The data hold around 200,000 clones, with 80% to 90% observed a single time. Sequencing was done on a sample of PBMCs. The receptors here all came from a woman between 18 and 29 years old in good health and CMV-seronegative. The CDR3 runs from the conserved cysteine through the conserved F or W. Fields, in order: J gene, D gene, clone size, V gene, CDR3 DNA, CDR3 protein. D genes are given only for firm matches. The listing skips clone size in some rows; elsewhere it reads once, few, many or a size class.

TRBJ1-1,.,.,TRBV9,TGTGCCAGCAGCGTACAACAGGGCGGGACTGAAGCTTTCTTT,CASSVQQGGTEAFF
TRBJ1-1,.,.,TRBV6-5,TGTGCCAGCAGTTATGTTTCTGGGAGGGGGTACACTGAAGCTTTCTTT,CASSYVSGRGYTEAFF
TRBJ1-4,TRBD1,few,TRBV28,TGTGCCAGCAGTTTTGCACGACAGGGCAATGAAAAACTGTTTTTT,CASSFARQGNEKLFF
TRBJ1-5,.,.,TRBV19,TGTGCCACCTCCCTGGCCAGCAATCAGCCCCAGCATTTT,CATSLASNQPQHF
TRBJ2-7,.,once,TRBV20-1,TGCAGTGCTCAGGGGCCTAGCGAGCAGTACTTC,CSAQGPSEQYF
TRBJ1-2,TRBD1,.,TRBV2,TGTGCCAGCAGTGACCTCGGACAGGGGGCCTTTGGCTACACCTTC,CASSDLGQGAFGYTF
TRBJ2-1,.,.,TRBV4-2,TGTGCCAGCAGCCAAGAGTCCCATTCCTACAATGAGCAGTTCTTC,CASSQESHSYNEQFF
TRBJ1-1,TRBD1,once,TRBV4-1,TGCGCCAGCAGCCAAGCTTCCGACAGGGCGCGTCGGACTGAAGCTTTCTTT,CASSQASDRARRTEAFF
TRBJ1-4,.,.,TRBV2,TGTGCCGGAACGTGGGGAGGGGAAAAACTGTTTTTT,CAGTWGGEKLFF
TRBJ1-4,.,.,TRBV4-1,TGCGCCAGCAGCCAAGATGGCGGGAAGGTGAATGAAAAACTGTTTTTT,CASSQDGGKVNEKLFF
TRBJ2-1,TRBD1,.,TRBV6-6,TGTGCCAGCAACCCCGCGGGACAGGGACCCAATGAGCAGTTCTTC,CASNPAGQGPNEQFF
TRBJ2-1,.,.,TRBV7-2,TGTGCCAGCAGCTTAGGCGGGCTAGCAGGGGATGAGCAGTTCTTC,CASSLGGLAGDEQFF
TRBJ2-5,TRBD2,once,TRBV10-3,TGTGCCACTGGACTAGCGGCCAACCAAGAGACCCAGTACTTC,CATGLAANQETQYF
TRBJ2-7,.,few,TRBV7-6,TGTGCCAGCAGCTTAGAACAGGGTTTCTACGAGCAGTACTTC,CASSLEQGFYEQYF
TRBJ2-7,TRBD1,.,TRBV5-1,TGCGCCAGCAGCTTGGTTCCGGTTTTACGGGACAGGGTATACGAGCAGTACTTC,CASSLVPVLRDRVYEQYF
TRBJ2-4,.,.,TRBV2,TGTGCCAGCAGTGAAGCCCTCACGGACATTCAGTACTTC,CASSEALTDIQYF
TRBJ1-1,.,few,TRBV5-4,TGTGCCAGCAGCCCGGGATTGAACACTGAAGCTTTCTTT,CASSPGLNTEAFF
TRBJ1-1,.,.,TRBV7-8,TGTGCCAGCAGCTTAGCGTCGGGATTTGCCACTGAAGCTTTCTTT,CASSLASGFATEAFF
TRBJ2-5,TRBD2,.,TRBV11-2,TGTGCCAGCAGCCAAGAGGGACTAGCTAAAAAGACCCAGTACTTC,CASSQEGLAKKTQYF
TRBJ1-5,TRBD1,.,TRBV5-6,TGTGCCAGCAGCAGGGACAGCTATCAGCCCCAGCATTTT,CASSRDSYQPQHF
TRBJ1-5,.,.,TRBV19,TGTGCCAGTAGTTCTTCCAGGAATCAGCCCCAGCATTTT,CASSSSRNQPQHF